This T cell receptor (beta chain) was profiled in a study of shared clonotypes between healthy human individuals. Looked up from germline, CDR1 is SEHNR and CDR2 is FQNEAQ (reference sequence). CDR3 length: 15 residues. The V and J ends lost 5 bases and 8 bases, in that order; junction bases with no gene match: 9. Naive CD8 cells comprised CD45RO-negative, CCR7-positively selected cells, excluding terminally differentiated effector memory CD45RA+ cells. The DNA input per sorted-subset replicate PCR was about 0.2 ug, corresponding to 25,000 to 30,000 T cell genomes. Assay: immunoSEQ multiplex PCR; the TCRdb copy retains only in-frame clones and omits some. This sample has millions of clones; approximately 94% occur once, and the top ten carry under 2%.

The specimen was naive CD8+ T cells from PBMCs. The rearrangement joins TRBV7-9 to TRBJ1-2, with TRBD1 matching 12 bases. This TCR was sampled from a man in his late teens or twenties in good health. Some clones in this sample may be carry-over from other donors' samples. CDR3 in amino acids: CASSPGTGGSSGYTF. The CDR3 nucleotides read TGTGCCAGCAGCCCAGGGACAGGGGGCTCAAGCGGCTACACCTTC.